This TCR beta chain was observed in a study of cytomegalovirus exposure and HLA in healthy donors. Primers included in the PCR were 60 Vbeta and 13 Jbeta primers. Profiling relied on immunoSEQ multiplex PCR, and the TCRdb table lists in-frame clones only, not all of them. Of approximately 100,000 clones listed, 60% to 75% are singletons. This clonotype was sampled from a man aged 55 to 70 in good health and CMV-seronegative. Sequenced input: PBMCs.

The CDR3: CASSLYAPGTGGTNEKLFF. The CDR3 bases are TGTGCCAGCAGTTTATACGCTCCCGGGACAGGGGGAACTAATGAAAAACTGTTTTTT. This chain links TRBV27 with TRBJ1-4; 11 positions agree with TRBD1. Germline CDR1 is MNHEY and CDR2 is SMNVEV (reference sequence). V lost 1 base and J lost 1; bases outside the gene matches: 8. The CDR3 runs 19 residues.